The 10 T cell receptor beta chains below come from one sample, sequenced in a study of vaccination and CD4 T cells after COVID-19. Treatment indicated: approximately 10-day PBMC culture with coronavirus spike peptide pools or control peptides (ViraFEST assay). These receptors' antigens are unknown. The Oncomine TCR Beta short-read assay sequenced DNA from cultured CD4+ T cells. TCRdb reanalysed the PCR reads using MiXCR and keeps one entry per CDR3 protein. The table has some 16,000 distinct CDR3 sequences, roughly four fifths seen once; the top ten hold over 9%. The material sequenced was CD4+ T cells from blood, cultured in vitro, taken after SARS-CoV-2 vaccination. These receptors came from a human donor who received a COVID-19 vaccine.

In nucleotides, the CDR3 is TGTGCCAGCAGCTATGAAGGGGGTCGAGAGACCCAGTACTTC. Translation: CASSYEGGRETQYF. This rearrangement joins TRBV5-4 to TRBJ2-5; a possible D gene is TRBD1 (6 bases). This CDR3 comprises 14 residues. Germline CDR1 SGHNT, CDR2 YYREEE (reference sequence). The ends were cut back, 3 bases at V and 4 bases at J, with 13 bases in the middle.

The gene calls are TRBV6-5 and TRBJ1-1, with TRBD1 matching over 8 bases. The CDR3 consists of 15 residues. Trimming at V came to 2 bases and at J to 1 base, leaving 3 bases not matched to a gene. Germline V gene lookup returns CDR1 MNHEY and CDR2 SVGAGI. CDR3 coding DNA: TGTGCCAGCAGTTACCGGACAGGGCCGAACACTGAAGCTTTCTTT. It yields the protein CASSYRTGPNTEAFF.

The table lists this clonotype with a count of one. The chain joins TRBV6-5 to TRBJ1-5; D not resolved. This CDR3 region has 14 residues. Trimming removed 2 bases at V and 7 bases at J, with 12 bases between. CDR1 MNHEY and CDR2 SVGAGI come from the germline V gene. CDR3 amino acids: CASSYGGVGQPQHF. CDR3 sequence (DNA): TGTGCCAGCAGTTACGGTGGAGTGGGACAGCCCCAGCATTTT.

This rearrangement joins TRBV6-1 to TRBJ2-1; 8 nucleotides agree with TRBD2. V shed 6 bases and J 5 bases; nucleotides not matched to a gene: 9. From germline, CDR1 is MNHNS and CDR2 SASEGT. This CDR3 contains 15 residues. The CDR3 DNA follows: TGTGCCAGCAGGTCTCCGGGGGGGCCAAACAATGAGCAGTTCTTC. This encodes CASRSPGGPNNEQFF.

This clonotype was recorded a few times. The V gene is TRBV7-8, the J gene TRBJ1-5, with D hard to call. The CDR3 covers 15 residues. The ends were cut back, 2 bases at V and 0 bases at J, with 8 bases in the middle. Germline CDR1 reads SGHVS; CDR2 reads FQNEAQ. Written as DNA, the CDR3 is TGTGCCAGCAGCTTAACCGGGGTTAGCAATCAGCCCCAGCATTTT. It translates to CASSLTGVSNQPQHF.

This chain links TRBV25-1 with TRBJ1-4; 8 bases align to TRBD1. The ends lost 4 bases at V and 4 bases at J; junction bases unmatched: 5. Germline assignment: CDR1 MGHDK and CDR2 SYGVNS. The CDR3 totals 15 residues. The CDR3 sequence: CASSVTGGHNEKLFF. CDR3 nucleotides: TGTGCCAGCAGTGTAACAGGGGGGCATAATGAAAAACTGTTTTTT.

CDR3 sequence: CASSPTSGEDTQYF. The CDR3 bases are TGTGCCAGCAGCCCGACTAGCGGGGAAGATACGCAGTATTTT. V is TRBV7-7 and J is TRBJ2-3; the match to TRBD2 covers 11 bases. CDR3 size: 14 residues. Germline lookup yields CDR1 SSHAT and CDR2 FNYEAQ (reference sequence). V shed 5 bases and J 5 bases; nucleotides not matched to a gene: 3.

The V call is TRBV7-9, the J call TRBJ1-2; D is undetermined. The germline CDR1 and CDR2 sequences are SEHNR and FQNEAQ (reference sequence). Trimming pared 0 bases from V and 5 bases from J, leaving 10 bases between. CDR3 size: 14 residues. The CDR3 protein is CASSLAGLAYGYTF. The CDR3, as DNA: TGTGCCAGCAGCTTAGCAGGGTTGGCGTATGGCTACACCTTC.

The gene calls are TRBV20-1 and TRBJ1-1, with 10 bases aligning to TRBD1. With V trimmed by 5 bases and J by 1 base, 13 bases remained unmatched. This CDR3 contains 17 residues. Germline CDR1 reads DFQATT; CDR2 reads SNEGSKA (reference sequence). The CDR3 DNA is TGCAGTGCTCTTAGGTACGGGACAGGGGAAGGGAACACTGAAGCTTTCTTT. Protein: CSALRYGTGEGNTEAFF.

J is TRBJ2-1 and V is TRBV21-1; whether TRBD2, the table's D call, matches the DNA was not checked. TRBV21-1 constitutes a pseudogene. This CDR3 has 16 residues. CDR3 nucleotides: TGTGCCGGCAGCCGACACCTAGCGGGGGGATCCAATGAGCAGTTCTTC. This translates into CAGSRHLAGGSNEQFF.